The entry below describes one T cell receptor (beta chain). This sample was included in a study of cytomegalovirus exposure and HLA in healthy donors. Generated by immunoSEQ multiplex PCR, the TCRdb table keeps only in-frame clones and is missing some. The sample shows some 250,000 clones, almost 90% of them seen only once. V lost 3 bases and J 2 bases, leaving 8 bases between the germline ends. This CDR3 has 13 amino acids. CDR1 SGHRS and CDR2 YFSETQ come from the germline V gene. The sequenced material came from PBMCs. This receptor was identified in a woman in her late teens or twenties in good health and CMV-seronegative. This rearrangement joins TRBV5-1 to TRBJ1-2; maybe TRBD1 (5 bases). In nucleotides, the CDR3 is TGCGCCAGCAGCTCGGGGGGAAACTATGGCTACACCTTC. It translates to CASSSGGNYGYTF.